The clone carrying this T cell receptor beta chain was detected only a few times. Antigen unknown. TCRdb's table, derived via immunoSEQ multiplex PCR, lists solely in-frame clones and lacks some. The data show about 86,000 clones, with about 87% seen just once and around 0.3% held by the top ten. CDR3 size: 10 residues. V lost 5 bases and J 8 bases, leaving 9 bases between the germline ends. Germline-derived CDR1 and CDR2 are SQVTM and ANQGSEA. This entry belongs to a study of graft-versus-host responses after intestinal transplantation. The rearrangement uses TRBV29-1 and TRBJ1-2; D uncertain. Sequences were derived from unstimulated CD4+ T cells sorted from spleen or lymph node cells, sampled before transplant. The sequence came from a human donor who was the organ donor for an intestinal transplant. In nucleotides, the CDR3 is TGCAGCGTTTCTCCGGGGGGCTACACCTTC. Translation: CSVSPGGYTF.